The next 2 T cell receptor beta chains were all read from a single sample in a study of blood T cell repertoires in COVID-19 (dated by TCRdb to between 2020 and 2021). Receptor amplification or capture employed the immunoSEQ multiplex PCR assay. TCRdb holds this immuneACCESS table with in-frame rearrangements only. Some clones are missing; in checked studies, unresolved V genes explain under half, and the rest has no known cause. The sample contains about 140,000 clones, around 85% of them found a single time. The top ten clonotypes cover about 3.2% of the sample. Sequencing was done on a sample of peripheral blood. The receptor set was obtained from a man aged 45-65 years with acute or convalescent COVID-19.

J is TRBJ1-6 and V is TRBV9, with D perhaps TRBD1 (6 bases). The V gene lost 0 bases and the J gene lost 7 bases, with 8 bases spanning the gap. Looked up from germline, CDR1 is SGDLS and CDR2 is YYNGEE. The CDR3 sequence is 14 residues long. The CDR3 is CASSVAGDNSPLHF. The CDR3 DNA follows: TGTGCCAGCAGCGTAGCAGGGGACAATTCACCCCTCCACTTT.

CDR3 DNA: TGTGCCAGCAGTTTATGGTCCGTCGCTAACTATGGCTACACCTTC. Encoded protein: CASSLWSVANYGYTF. The rearrangement joins TRBV28 to TRBJ1-2, with D uncertain. CDR1 and CDR2 from the germline V gene are MDHEN and SYDVKM. There are 15 residues in the CDR3. Trimming removed 0 bases from V and 0 bases from J, with 8 bases in between.